This T cell receptor (beta chain) was recorded in a study of cytomegalovirus exposure and HLA in healthy donors. The length of the CDR3 is 14 residues. Germline V gives CDR1 LGHNA, CDR2 YNFKEQ. V lost 1 base to trimming and J lost 6 bases, with 13 bases between them. PCR was performed using 60 Vbeta and 13 Jbeta primers. Produced via immunoSEQ multiplex PCR; TCRdb's table is partial and in-frame only. Among under 90,000 clones listed, 75% to 85% were seen once. Healthy bone marrow donors supplied every sample. Findings and limits, study-wide: Productive status was seen about 90% or about 30% of the time for most TCR beta V segments in an earlier analysis. TCR sequences were mostly rare, though some public TCRs occurred in many donors.

About this clone itself: The antigen remains undetermined.

The sample comprised PBMCs. V and J are TRBV4-2 and TRBJ2-7; a possible D gene is TRBD1 (5 bases). The origin of this receptor is a man in his forties in good health and CMV-seronegative. The CDR3 DNA reads as TGTGCCAGCAGCCAAGCAGGCAGGGTGTCCGAGCAGTACTTC. It specifies CASSQAGRVSEQYF.